Shown below are 3 T cell receptor beta chains from a single sample sequenced in a study of cytotoxic CD8 clonotypes in ibrutinib-treated CLL. Clones were sequenced by immunoSEQ multiplex PCR, and TCRdb holds only the in-frame ones, with some missing. The sample shows about 200,000 clones, nearly 80% of them seen only once. The material was PBMCs, obtained after 12 months of ibrutinib treatment. These receptors all come from a human donor with chronic lymphocytic leukemia.

The chain couples TRBV5-6 to TRBJ2-5; 13 positions match TRBD2. V gave up 3 bases and J gave up 2 bases; unmatched junction bases: 1. The CDR3 is 15 residues long. Germline V gene data show CDR1 as SGHDT and CDR2 as YYEEEE. CDR3 nucleotide sequence: TGTGCCAGCAGCTGGGGACTAGCGGGGCAAGAGACCCAGTACTTC. Amino acid sequence: CASSWGLAGQETQYF. Based on the CDR3 plus reference TRBV5-6 and TRBJ2-5, the full variable domain is DAGVTQSPTHLIKTRGQQVTLRCSPKSGHDTVSWYQQALGQGPQFIFQYYEEEERQRGNFPDRFSGHQFPNYSSELNVNALLLGDSALYLCASSWGLAGQETQYFGPGTRLLVL.

The V and J genes are TRBV27 and TRBJ2-1, with 9 nucleotides matching TRBD1. CDR3 length: 18 residues. V dropped 3 bases and J dropped 0; count of bases not matched to a gene: 9. Germline V CDR1 and CDR2: MNHEY, SMNVEV (reference sequence). Here the CDR3 DNA reads TGTGCCAGCAGTTTTGACCCCTGGACAGGGGCCTCCTACAATGAGCAGTTCTTC. Translation gives CASSFDPWTGASYNEQFF.

This clone was detected once. This chain links TRBV18 with TRBJ1-3; D is unresolved. CDR1 KGHSH and CDR2 LQKENI come from the germline V gene. The CDR3 is 16 residues long. V was clipped by 1 base and J by 2 bases, with 12 bases between them. The CDR3 spells CASSPREGIPGNTIYF. The CDR3 DNA is TGTGCCAGCTCACCACGGGAGGGTATTCCTGGAAACACCATATATTTT.